The 29 T cell receptor beta chains below were found in one sample sequenced in a study of cytomegalovirus exposure and HLA in healthy donors (dated by TCRdb to about 2017). Libraries were built with the immunoSEQ multiplex PCR assay. The table was pulled from immuneACCESS by TCRdb, which kept in-frame rearrangements only. Such tables lose some clones; where checked, under half of the loss comes from unresolved V genes, and the rest has no known cause. The sample table records approximately 82,000 clones; 90% to 95% of these occur just once. The top ten constitute 0.69% of the sample. Sequencing was done on a sample of PBMCs. These receptor sequences come from a young woman in good health and CMV-seronegative.

The chain employs TRBV5-4 and TRBJ2-1; the D gene is possibly TRBD1 (5 bases). The germline V gene has CDR1 SGHNT and CDR2 YYREEE (reference sequence). The CDR3 is 14 amino acids. The V end lost 5 bases, the J end lost 4 bases, and 13 bases lay between the germline ends. This chain's CDR3 is CASRLDSPYNEQFF. Here the CDR3 DNA reads TGTGCCAGCAGACTCGACAGCCCTTACAATGAGCAGTTCTTC.

V and J are TRBV19 and TRBJ2-7, with no clear D. CDR1 LNHDA and CDR2 SQIVND come from the germline V gene (reference sequence). Trimming took 4 bases from V and 0 from J, leaving 13 bases between them. The CDR3 spans 15 residues. This CDR3 is CASSTTFDNSYEQYF. The CDR3 DNA follows: TGTGCCAGTAGTACCACCTTCGACAACTCCTACGAGCAGTACTTC.

Here the CDR3 DNA reads TGTGCCAGCAGCTTTCTCCGGGACAGGTCCCATGAGCAGTTCTTC. Its translation is CASSFLRDRSHEQFF. The V and J genes are TRBV7-6 and TRBJ2-1; 8 bases are shared with TRBD1. The CDR3 runs 15 residues. J gave up 8 bases and V 3 bases, and 9 bases lay outside the gene matches. Germline CDR1 reads SGHVS; CDR2 reads FNYEAQ.

The chain is built from TRBV29-1 and TRBJ1-2, with TRBD1 as a possible D gene (6 bases). Germline V CDR1 and CDR2: SQVTM, ANQGSEA. Trimming left V 6 bases short and J 6 bases short, with 17 bases between. CDR3 length equals 13 residues. The CDR3 region has the DNA TGCAGCGTGAAGCAGGGAGGGGGTCATGGCTACACCTTC. It encodes CSVKQGGGHGYTF. Complete variable domain (other parts from reference TRBV29-1 and TRBJ1-2): SAVISQKPSRDICQRGTSLTIQCQVDSQVTMMFWYRQQPGQSLTLIATANQGSEATYESGFVIDKFPISRPNLTFSTLTVSNMSPEDSSIYLCSVKQGGGHGYTFGSGTRLTVV.

The CDR3 is CASSLVREGGGYTF. DNA for the CDR3: TGTGCCAGCAGCTTAGTTCGGGAAGGAGGCGGCTACACCTTC. The V gene is TRBV7-2, the J gene TRBJ1-2; no clear D. V lost 1 base and J lost 8, with 14 bases in between. The CDR3 has 14 residues. Germline CDR1 SGHTA, CDR2 FQGNSA.

The J gene is TRBJ2-5, the V gene TRBV5-1; TRBD2 is a possible D gene (5 bases). V shed 2 bases and J shed 8 bases, with 13 bases lying between them. The CDR3 totals 13 residues. The germline V gene encodes CDR1 SGHRS and CDR2 YFSETQ. Here the CDR3 reads CASSLNEGLTQYF. CDR3 in DNA: TGCGCCAGCAGCTTAAATGAGGGTTTAACCCAGTACTTC.

The rearrangement uses TRBV10-3 and TRBJ2-7; 8 bases fit TRBD2. After removal of 6 bases from V and 6 bases from J, the junction contained 7 bases not matched to a gene. Germline V gene lookup returns CDR1 ENHRY and CDR2 SYGVKD. The CDR3 consists of 13 residues. CDR3 loop: CAISLGLAGEQYF. CDR3 DNA sequence: TGTGCCATCAGCCTCGGACTAGCAGGCGAGCAGTACTTC.

V and J are TRBV6-6 and TRBJ1-5; 8 bases fit TRBD1. Germline V CDR1 and CDR2: MNHNY, SVGAGI (reference sequence). CDR3 size: 15 residues. Germline trimming cut 5 bases from V and 1 base from J; bases unmatched to any gene: 4. The CDR3 bases are TGTGCCAGCAGTCGCCAGGGGGCCAGCAATCAGCCCCAGCATTTT. Its protein product is CASSRQGASNQPQHF.

This clone came up once. V usage is TRBV9 and J usage is TRBJ1-4; the match to TRBD1 covers 8 bases. This CDR3 region has 15 residues. With 4 bases clipped from V and 7 bases from J, the junction kept 9 bases outside the gene matches. The V gene's germline CDR1 is SGDLS and CDR2 YYNGEE. CDR3 loop: CASSPTGGLLEKLFF. The DNA of the CDR3 is TGTGCCAGCAGCCCAACAGGGGGTTTACTTGAAAAACTGTTTTTT.

This rearrangement joins TRBV9 to TRBJ2-1, with TRBD1 as a possible D gene (6 bases). CDR3 length: 13 amino acids. Trimming stripped 0 bases from V and 8 bases from J, with 9 bases between. CDR1 is SGDLS and CDR2 is YYNGEE in the germline V gene. CDR3 sequence: CASSVVGAYEQFF. The CDR3 DNA reads as TGTGCCAGCAGCGTAGTGGGGGCGTATGAGCAGTTCTTC.

This rearrangement joins TRBV15 to TRBJ1-1; TRBD1 aligns across 9 bases. This CDR3 has 13 amino acids. Germline CDR1 LNHNV, CDR2 YYDKDF (reference sequence). Trimming took 8 bases from V and 5 from J; bases not matched to a gene: 6. This CDR3 is CATRDRVSTEAFF. The CDR3 DNA sequence: TGTGCCACCCGGGACAGGGTTTCGACTGAAGCTTTCTTT.

This rearrangement joins TRBV6-6 to TRBJ2-7; D ambiguous. The V end lost 2 bases, the J end lost 5 bases, and 10 bases lay between the germline ends. Germline CDR1 is MNHNY and CDR2 is SVGAGI (reference sequence). The CDR3 loop spans 13 amino acids. The CDR3 protein is CASSYVPGDEQYF. Here the CDR3 DNA reads TGTGCCAGCAGTTACGTTCCAGGCGACGAGCAGTACTTC.

The rearrangement uses TRBV15 and TRBJ1-4; TRBD1 matches 11 bases. CDR1 and CDR2 from the germline V gene are LNHNV and YYDKDF (reference sequence). Germline trimming cut 5 bases from V and 8 bases from J; bases unmatched to any gene: 10. This CDR3 is built from 16 residues. In DNA, the CDR3 is TGTGCCACCAGCGAGACCCGGACAGGGGGCCTCGAAAAACTGTTTTTT. Residues: CATSETRTGGLEKLFF.

The chain combines TRBV7-9 with TRBJ2-2; TRBD1 matches 9 bases. Looked up from germline, CDR1 is SEHNR and CDR2 is FQNEAQ (reference sequence). The CDR3 has 15 amino acids. V lost 8 bases, J lost 5 bases, and 9 bases stayed unmatched. This CDR3 is CASGHRGLSTGELFF. In nucleotides, the CDR3 is TGTGCCAGCGGACACAGGGGGCTGAGTACCGGGGAGCTGTTTTTT.

This clone was seen only once. The rearrangement links TRBV18 to TRBJ2-7, with TRBD2 matching over 10 bases. From germline, CDR1 is KGHSH and CDR2 LQKENI. The ends lost 3 bases at V and 3 bases at J; junction bases unmatched: 8. The CDR3 totals 16 residues. The CDR3 is CASSPTGVAGGYEQYF. CDR3 DNA: TGTGCCAGCTCACCTACCGGGGTAGCGGGAGGCTACGAGCAGTACTTC.

This rearrangement joins TRBV28 to TRBJ2-7; 10 bases align to TRBD1. CDR1 is MDHEN and CDR2 is SYDVKM in the germline V gene. This CDR3 has 17 amino acids. The V and J ends lost 5 bases and 2 bases, in that order; junction bases with no gene match: 12. The DNA for the CDR3 is TGTGCCAGCAGTGAAATTTTGGGACAGGGGTCAACCTACGAGCAGTACTTC. Amino acid sequence: CASSEILGQGSTYEQYF.

The rearrangement uses TRBV4-1 and TRBJ2-5; TRBD2 matches at 8 bases. J was trimmed by 5 bases and V by 3 bases; bases with no gene match: 11. Germline lookup yields CDR1 MGHRA and CDR2 YSYEKL. There are 16 residues in the CDR3. CDR3 protein: CASSQFLGLASETQYF. Written as DNA, the CDR3 is TGCGCCAGCAGCCAGTTTCTCGGACTAGCATCCGAGACCCAGTACTTC.

This chain uses TRBV15 with TRBJ1-1; D uncertain. CDR3 length: 15 amino acids. Germline V gene lookup returns CDR1 LNHNV and CDR2 YYDKDF (reference sequence). V lost 1 base and J lost 0, with 9 bases in between. CDR3: CATSRGGRLNTEAFF. The CDR3, as DNA: TGTGCCACCAGCAGAGGAGGGAGACTGAACACTGAAGCTTTCTTT.

This chain connects TRBV28 to TRBJ1-2, with 10 bases identical to TRBD1. The CDR3 length is 16 residues. Trimming removed 6 bases from V and 1 base from J; junction bases left unmatched: 8. CDR1 and CDR2 (germline): MDHEN, SYDVKM. Here the CDR3 DNA reads TGTGCCAGCAGCTCGGGACAGGGGACGTTTAACTATGGCTACACCTTC. It encodes CASSSGQGTFNYGYTF.

The J gene is TRBJ2-1, the V gene TRBV5-1, with 14 nucleotides matching TRBD2. The CDR3 length is 17 residues. Germline V gene lookup returns CDR1 SGHRS and CDR2 YFSETQ. J was trimmed by 3 bases and V by 5 bases; bases with no gene match: 7. CDR3 sequence: CASRTGLAGANYNEQFF. CDR3 sequence (DNA): TGCGCCAGCAGAACGGGACTAGCGGGAGCAAACTACAATGAGCAGTTCTTC.

The chain is built from TRBV6-5 and TRBJ2-7, with a weak D call TRBD1 (6 bases). Germline loops: CDR1 MNHEY, CDR2 SVGAGI. Trimming removed 3 bases at V and 6 bases at J, with 12 bases between. This CDR3 has 13 residues. CDR3 sequence: CASSYVLGGEQYF. CDR3 sequence (DNA): TGTGCCAGCAGTTATGTGCTAGGGGGCGAGCAGTACTTC.

The chain links TRBV5-1 to TRBJ1-2; tentatively, D is TRBD1 (5 bases). CDR1 and CDR2 from the germline V gene are SGHRS and YFSETQ. The CDR3 contains 16 residues. With 4 bases removed from V and 0 bases from J, the gap between germline ends came to 16 bases. This CDR3 is CASSADLGATNYGYTF. The CDR3 DNA is TGCGCCAGCAGCGCCGACCTTGGGGCAACTAACTATGGCTACACCTTC. The full variable domain, its missing parts supplied by reference TRBV5-1 and TRBJ1-2, is KAGVTQTPRYLIKTRGQQVTLSCSPISGHRSVSWYQQTPGQGLQFLFEYFSETQRNKGNFPGRFSGRQFSNSRSEMNVSTLELGDSALYLCASSADLGATNYGYTFGSGTRLTVV.

V is TRBV10-3 and J is TRBJ2-7; 10 nucleotides match TRBD2. The CDR3 spans 13 residues. Per germline, CDR1 ENHRY and CDR2 SYGVKD. Trimming at V came to 5 bases and at J to 6 bases, leaving 4 bases not matched to a gene. The CDR3 DNA follows: TGTGCCATCAGTCTAGCGGGAGATAGCGAGCAGTACTTC. It codes for CAISLAGDSEQYF.

This chain joins TRBV29-1 and TRBJ2-7; tentatively, D is TRBD2 (6 bases). CDR3 length equals 13 residues. The V end was cut by 2 bases, the J end by 1 base, with 9 bases between. Germline CDR1 reads SQVTM; CDR2 reads ANQGSEA. DNA for the CDR3: TGCAGCGTTGAAATCGGGAGTTCCTACGAGCAGTACTTC. Encoded protein: CSVEIGSSYEQYF.

The rearrangement joins TRBV4-3 to TRBJ2-2; 9 bases match TRBD2. Germline loops: CDR1 LGHNA, CDR2 YSLEER. The CDR3 runs to 15 residues. Trimming at V came to 4 bases and at J to 8 bases, leaving 8 bases not matched to a gene. This chain's CDR3 is CASSRSSGNGGELFF. The CDR3 DNA reads as TGCGCCAGCAGCCGGTCTAGCGGGAACGGGGGGGAGCTGTTTTTT.

The chain employs TRBV4-3 and TRBJ2-1; tentatively, D is TRBD2 (5 bases). CDR3 length: 15 residues. V was shortened by 0 bases and J by 5 bases, with 11 bases between the two germline ends. The germline CDR1 and CDR2 sequences are LGHNA and YSLEER. The CDR3 region has the DNA TGCGCCAGCAGCCAAGAGCCGCTAGCAGACAATGAGCAGTTCTTC. It translates to CASSQEPLADNEQFF.

The chain uses TRBV18 and TRBJ1-1; D is possibly TRBD1 (6 bases). V lost 9 bases and J lost 5, with 25 bases in between. This CDR3 contains 16 residues. Germline assignment: CDR1 KGHSH and CDR2 LQKENI. The CDR3 sequence: CARDTTTWGRGTEAFF. In nucleotides, the CDR3 is TGTGCCAGGGACACTACCACTTGGGGGCGCGGAACTGAAGCTTTCTTT.

CDR3 sequence reads: CASSVRHGGASGSTDTQYF. For the CDR3, the DNA is TGTGCCAGCAGCGTCCGACACGGGGGGGCTAGCGGAAGCACAGATACGCAGTATTTT. The chain carries TRBV9 and TRBJ2-3; 8 bases are shared with TRBD2. The CDR3 totals 19 residues. The germline V gene encodes CDR1 SGDLS and CDR2 YYNGEE. Trimming at V came to 2 bases and at J to 0 bases, leaving 14 bases not matched to a gene. Full variable domain (outside the CDR3, taken from reference TRBV9 and TRBJ2-3): DSGVTQTPKHLITATGQRVTLRCSPRSGDLSVYWYQQSLDQGLQFLIQYYNGEERAKGNILERFSAQQFPDLHSELNLSSLELGDSALYFCASSVRHGGASGSTDTQYFGPGTRLTVL.

The genes are TRBV27 and TRBJ1-6; TRBD1 might be the D (6 bases). CDR1 and CDR2 (germline): MNHEY, SMNVEV (reference sequence). Trimming took 8 bases from V and 14 from J, leaving 19 bases between them. The length of the CDR3 is 13 residues. CDR3 nucleotide sequence: TGTGCCAGCCGTACAGGGAGGCGGGGGGCCCTCCACTTT. It translates to CASRTGRRGALHF.